The rows below give T cell receptor beta chains drawn from one sample of a study of T cells after yellow fever vaccination. TCRdb ran MiXCR on the 5' RACE reads and lists one entry per CDR3 protein. The sample holds around 310,000 distinct CDR3 sequences; approximately 4% are singletons and the top ten take 20% to 25%. The sample in question was PBMCs, obtained 5 days after the yellow fever booster vaccination. These receptors came from a man aged 18 to 29 who received the YFV17D yellow fever vaccine. The CDR3 runs from the conserved cysteine through the conserved F or W. Each record gives: D gene, V gene, J gene, clone size, CDR3 DNA, CDR3 protein. The D gene is left open where the match is weak. Size tells how often a clone was seen (once, few, many) or the class of an expanded clone, and some rows leave it out.

d_gene: TRBD2
v_gene: TRBV9
j_gene: TRBJ2-5
abundance: many
CDR3nt: TGTGCCAGCAGCGGGCGGGGGGGCGAGGAGACCCAGTACTTC
CDR3aa: CASSGRGGEETQYF

d_gene: -
v_gene: TRBV4-1
j_gene: TRBJ2-3
abundance: -
CDR3nt: TGCGCCAGCAGCCCCTCGCGGAAAGATACGCAGTATTTT
CDR3aa: CASSPSRKDTQYF

d_gene: -
v_gene: TRBV7-3
j_gene: TRBJ1-6
abundance: few
CDR3nt: TGTGCCAGCAGCTTACGGCCAGGCCTCTCCTATAATTCACCCCTCCACTTT
CDR3aa: CASSLRPGLSYNSPLHF

d_gene: -
v_gene: TRBV4-1
j_gene: TRBJ1-4
abundance: few
CDR3nt: TGCGCCAGCAGCCCGGGAGGGGCGACCTATTCAACTAATGAAAAACTGTTTTTT
CDR3aa: CASSPGGATYSTNEKLFF

d_gene: -
v_gene: TRBV11-2
j_gene: TRBJ1-5
abundance: -
CDR3nt: TGTGCCAGCAGCCGGGGGGCCCAACAGCCCCAGCATTTT
CDR3aa: CASSRGAQQPQHF

d_gene: TRBD2
v_gene: TRBV7-3
j_gene: TRBJ2-1
abundance: -
CDR3nt: TGTGCCAGCAGACTAGCGGGGGGGGGACACAATGAGCAGTTCTTC
CDR3aa: CASRLAGGGHNEQFF

d_gene: -
v_gene: TRBV5-1
j_gene: TRBJ2-1
abundance: many
CDR3nt: TGCGCCAGCAGCTTAGGGGGACTCTCCTACAATGAGCAGTTCTTC
CDR3aa: CASSLGGLSYNEQFF

d_gene: TRBD1
v_gene: TRBV5-6
j_gene: TRBJ1-1
abundance: few
CDR3nt: TGTGCCAGCAGCGAGGACAGGGCGAGGACTGAAGCTTTCTTT
CDR3aa: CASSEDRARTEAFF

d_gene: -
v_gene: TRBV6-5
j_gene: TRBJ2-2
abundance: few
CDR3nt: TGTGCCAGCAGTTACTCAACAGCGCCTACGAACACCGGGGAGCTGTTTTTT
CDR3aa: CASSYSTAPTNTGELFF

d_gene: -
v_gene: TRBV6-5
j_gene: TRBJ1-2
abundance: -
CDR3nt: TGTGCCAGCAGCCCGACAGGAGGGGGTTTGGGAGGTGGCTACACCTTC
CDR3aa: CASSPTGGGLGGGYTF

d_gene: TRBD2
v_gene: TRBV3-1
j_gene: TRBJ2-1
abundance: -
CDR3nt: TGTGCCAGCAGCCAAGAGGGACTAGCGGGGAACAATGAGCAGTTCTTC
CDR3aa: CASSQEGLAGNNEQFF

d_gene: TRBD1
v_gene: TRBV15
j_gene: TRBJ2-1
abundance: -
CDR3nt: TGTGCCACCAGCAGGTTCAGGGGGCGCGGGGACAATGAGCAGTTCTTC
CDR3aa: CATSRFRGRGDNEQFF

d_gene: -
v_gene: TRBV6-2/TRBV6-3
j_gene: TRBJ2-5
abundance: many
CDR3nt: TGTGCCAGCAGCCCCCGAGGGCTGGAGACCCAGTACTTC
CDR3aa: CASSPRGLETQYF

d_gene: -
v_gene: TRBV4-3
j_gene: TRBJ1-5
abundance: -
CDR3nt: TGCGCCAGCAGCCAAGATCCCAGGGGCAATCAGCCCCAGCATTTT
CDR3aa: CASSQDPRGNQPQHF

d_gene: TRBD2
v_gene: TRBV27
j_gene: TRBJ2-5
abundance: few
CDR3nt: TGTGCCAGCAGTTCCCCCGGGGGGGCAGTTGAGACCCAGTACTTC
CDR3aa: CASSSPGGAVETQYF

d_gene: -
v_gene: TRBV11-2
j_gene: TRBJ2-3
abundance: many
CDR3nt: TGTGCCAGCAGCTTGGGGGCTAGCACAGATACGCAGTATTTT
CDR3aa: CASSLGASTDTQYF

d_gene: TRBD1
v_gene: TRBV4-3
j_gene: TRBJ2-7
abundance: many
CDR3nt: TGCGCCAGCATCGAACGGGACAGACCCTACGAGCAGTACTTC
CDR3aa: CASIERDRPYEQYF

d_gene: -
v_gene: TRBV12-3/TRBV12-4
j_gene: TRBJ1-4
abundance: many
CDR3nt: TGTGCCAGCAGTCCGGGATACAGGGCAGCAACTAATGAAAAACTGTTTTTT
CDR3aa: CASSPGYRAATNEKLFF

d_gene: -
v_gene: TRBV7-9
j_gene: TRBJ1-5
abundance: few
CDR3nt: TGTGCCAGCAGCTTAGGGGTCCTGGAGCCCCAGCATTTT
CDR3aa: CASSLGVLEPQHF

d_gene: TRBD2
v_gene: TRBV11-2
j_gene: TRBJ2-4
abundance: many
CDR3nt: TGTGCCAGCAGCCTAGCGGGGGGCAGGTCCAAAAACATTCAGTACTTC
CDR3aa: CASSLAGGRSKNIQYF

d_gene: TRBD2
v_gene: TRBV7-2
j_gene: TRBJ2-5
abundance: many
CDR3nt: TGTGCCAGCAGCTTACGGGCTAGCGGGGGCGTGGAGACCCAGTACTTC
CDR3aa: CASSLRASGGVETQYF

d_gene: -
v_gene: TRBV5-1
j_gene: TRBJ1-1
abundance: many
CDR3nt: TGCGCCAGCAGCAGGGCAGCAGACACTGAAGCTTTCTTT
CDR3aa: CASSRAADTEAFF

d_gene: -
v_gene: TRBV27
j_gene: TRBJ1-1
abundance: -
CDR3nt: TGTGCCAGCGGGTCCCAGGACAACACTGAAGCTTTCTTT
CDR3aa: CASGSQDNTEAFF

d_gene: -
v_gene: TRBV6-6
j_gene: TRBJ1-5
abundance: many
CDR3nt: TGTGCCAGTAAGTGGGCAGGGGTTTATCAGCCCCAGCATTTT
CDR3aa: CASKWAGVYQPQHF

d_gene: -
v_gene: TRBV5-4
j_gene: TRBJ1-1
abundance: -
CDR3nt: TGTGCCAGCAGCCCCCGCTCGGGACACCGGAACACTGAAGCTTTCTTT
CDR3aa: CASSPRSGHRNTEAFF

d_gene: -
v_gene: TRBV6-2/TRBV6-3
j_gene: TRBJ2-7
abundance: many
CDR3nt: TGTGCCAGCAGTCACCCCCGGGACCCAAACTACGAGCAGTACTTC
CDR3aa: CASSHPRDPNYEQYF

d_gene: TRBD2
v_gene: TRBV27
j_gene: TRBJ2-5
abundance: -
CDR3nt: TGTGCCAGCAGCCGGGATCGACTAGCGGGGGGCATGGAGACCCAGTACTTC
CDR3aa: CASSRDRLAGGMETQYF

d_gene: TRBD1
v_gene: TRBV4-1
j_gene: TRBJ2-2
abundance: -
CDR3nt: TGCGCCAGCAGCGACAGGGGAATGAAGATCACCGGGGAGCTGTTTTTT
CDR3aa: CASSDRGMKITGELFF

d_gene: -
v_gene: TRBV5-1
j_gene: TRBJ1-1
abundance: many
CDR3nt: TGCGCCAGCAGCTTGAAGGGACATACGAACACTGAAGCTTTCTTT
CDR3aa: CASSLKGHTNTEAFF

d_gene: -
v_gene: TRBV6-5
j_gene: TRBJ1-6
abundance: few
CDR3nt: TGTGCCAGCAGCCCCGCCCGAGGTTCACCCCTCCACTTT
CDR3aa: CASSPARGSPLHF

d_gene: -
v_gene: TRBV5-1
j_gene: TRBJ2-5
abundance: many
CDR3nt: TGCGCCAGCAGCTTTGCTGAGGAGACCCAGTACTTC
CDR3aa: CASSFAEETQYF

d_gene: -
v_gene: TRBV29-1
j_gene: TRBJ2-2
abundance: many
CDR3nt: TGCAGCGTTGTGGAATGGGGGAACACCGGGGAGCTGTTTTTT
CDR3aa: CSVVEWGNTGELFF

d_gene: -
v_gene: TRBV5-1
j_gene: TRBJ1-6
abundance: -
CDR3nt: TGCGCCAGCAGCTTGGGACCGAGCTCCTATAATTCACCCCTCCACTTT
CDR3aa: CASSLGPSSYNSPLHF

d_gene: -
v_gene: TRBV5-6
j_gene: TRBJ1-1
abundance: few
CDR3nt: TGTGCCAGCAGCTTGGGTCCCTTCGAAGCTTTCTTT
CDR3aa: CASSLGPFEAFF

d_gene: -
v_gene: TRBV10-3
j_gene: TRBJ2-3
abundance: many
CDR3nt: TGTGCCATCAGTGACCCAAGCCGACCTAGCACAGATACGCAGTATTTT
CDR3aa: CAISDPSRPSTDTQYF

d_gene: TRBD2
v_gene: TRBV5-6
j_gene: TRBJ2-3
abundance: few
CDR3nt: TGTGCCAGCAGCTTGGCCGGACTAGTTTTGGGTACGCAGTATTTT
CDR3aa: CASSLAGLVLGTQYF

d_gene: -
v_gene: TRBV27
j_gene: TRBJ1-1
abundance: many
CDR3nt: TGTGCCAGCAGCCCTTTGGGGGAGCAGGGAATGAACACTGAAGCTTTCTTT
CDR3aa: CASSPLGEQGMNTEAFF

d_gene: -
v_gene: TRBV5-1
j_gene: TRBJ2-6
abundance: many
CDR3nt: TGCGCCAGCAGTGAGAGGTCTGGGGCCAACGTCCTGACTTTC
CDR3aa: CASSERSGANVLTF

d_gene: -
v_gene: TRBV3-1
j_gene: TRBJ1-5
abundance: few
CDR3nt: TGTGCCAGCAGCCAAGCTGGCGGGGGTGGGGATCAGCCCCAGCATTTT
CDR3aa: CASSQAGGGGDQPQHF

d_gene: -
v_gene: TRBV18
j_gene: TRBJ2-1
abundance: few
CDR3nt: TGTGCCAGCTCACCTTCGCAGGGGTCGACTGAGCAGTTCTTC
CDR3aa: CASSPSQGSTEQFF

d_gene: TRBD1
v_gene: TRBV12-3/TRBV12-4
j_gene: TRBJ1-3
abundance: -
CDR3nt: TGTGCCGGACAGGGGAGGGGAAACACCATATATTTT
CDR3aa: CAGQGRGNTIYF

d_gene: -
v_gene: TRBV6-5
j_gene: TRBJ2-7
abundance: -
CDR3nt: TGTGCCAGCAGAAGGGACACCTACGAGCAGTACTTC
CDR3aa: CASRRDTYEQYF

d_gene: TRBD2
v_gene: TRBV5-1
j_gene: TRBJ2-2
abundance: few
CDR3nt: TGCGCCAGCAGCCCGGCAGCGGGGAGGGAGCTGTTTTTT
CDR3aa: CASSPAAGRELFF

d_gene: TRBD1
v_gene: TRBV20-1
j_gene: TRBJ1-2
abundance: many
CDR3nt: TGCAGTGCTCCCGGGACAGGGGCCCAACTAGCTAACTATGGCTACACCTTC
CDR3aa: CSAPGTGAQLANYGYTF

d_gene: -
v_gene: TRBV28
j_gene: TRBJ1-3
abundance: few
CDR3nt: TGTGCCAGCAGTTCGACGGGGGGGATGGCTGGAAACACCATATATTTT
CDR3aa: CASSSTGGMAGNTIYF

d_gene: -
v_gene: TRBV28
j_gene: TRBJ1-1
abundance: -
CDR3nt: TGTGCCAGCAGTTTAACTAGCGGTGAAGCTTTCTTT
CDR3aa: CASSLTSGEAFF

d_gene: TRBD2
v_gene: TRBV20-1
j_gene: TRBJ2-5
abundance: many
CDR3nt: TGCAGTGCTAGACCTAGCGGGAAAGAGACCCAGTACTTC
CDR3aa: CSARPSGKETQYF